The 9 T cell receptor beta chains below were found in one sample sequenced in a study of CD8 T cells in Susac syndrome. Random-hexamer reverse transcription was applied to 0.5 to 1 ug RNA. Each CDR3 protein is one row after TCRdb ran MiXCR on the immunoSEQ multiplex PCR reads. The sample carries roughly 120,000 distinct CDR3 sequences, 90% to 95% recorded once. Material: CD4+ T cells from PBMCs. These receptors originate from a human donor with multiple sclerosis.

This rearrangement joins TRBV7-9 to TRBJ1-6; possible D gene TRBD1, 5 bases. The CDR3 contains 15 residues. CDR1 is SEHNR and CDR2 is FQNEAQ in the germline V gene (reference sequence). Trimming stripped 5 bases from V and 7 bases from J, with 15 bases between. The DNA for the CDR3 is TGTGCCAGCAGCCCCTCCGGGACCGTAAATTCACCCCTCCACTTT. Protein sequence: CASSPSGTVNSPLHF. Drawing the rest from reference TRBV7-9 and TRBJ1-6, the complete variable domain is DTGVSQNPRHKITKRGQNVTFRCDPISEHNRLYWYRQTLGQGPEFLTYFQNEAQLEKSRLLSDRFSAERPKGSFSTLEIQRTEQGDSAMYLCASSPSGTVNSPLHFGNGTRLTVT.

The CDR3 sequence: CASSLEGGDTEAFF. Written as DNA, the CDR3 is TGTGCCAGCAGCCTAGAGGGGGGGGACACTGAAGCTTTCTTT. The rearrangement uses TRBV7-9 and TRBJ1-1, with a tentative D call TRBD1 (6 bases). Trimming left V 5 bases short and J 3 bases short, with 13 bases between. The CDR3 contains 14 residues. CDR1 and CDR2 from the germline V gene are SEHNR and FQNEAQ (reference sequence).

This sequence joins TRBV27 and TRBJ2-7; 7 nucleotides line up with TRBD1. V gave up 6 bases and J gave up 5 bases; unmatched junction bases: 4. The CDR3 covers 12 residues. CDR1 and CDR2 (germline): MNHEY, SMNVEV (reference sequence). In nucleotides, the CDR3 is TGTGCCAGCAGGGGGGACAGCAACGAGCAGTACTTC. As protein: CASRGDSNEQYF.

V and J are TRBV7-9 and TRBJ2-2; 13 positions match TRBD2. The V gene end was trimmed by 5 bases and the J gene end by 11 bases; junction bases not matched to a gene: 11. Germline V lookup: CDR1 SEHNR, CDR2 FQNEAQ (reference sequence). The CDR3 sequence is 16 residues long. CDR3 nucleotide sequence: TGTGCCAGCAGCCCCCCAACCGGGACTAGCGGGATCGAGCTGTTTTTT. It specifies CASSPPTGTSGIELFF. Complete variable domain (other parts from reference TRBV7-9 and TRBJ2-2): DTGVSQNPRHKITKRGQNVTFRCDPISEHNRLYWYRQTLGQGPEFLTYFQNEAQLEKSRLLSDRFSAERPKGSFSTLEIQRTEQGDSAMYLCASSPPTGTSGIELFFGEGSRLTVL.

The rearrangement uses TRBV7-7 and TRBJ2-1; a weak D match, TRBD2 (6 bases). V was shortened by 5 bases and J by 5 bases, with 13 bases between the two germline ends. Germline CDR1 and CDR2: SSHAT and FNYEAQ (reference sequence). CDR3 size: 14 residues. CDR3 in DNA: TGTGCCAGCAGCCCGGCACTAGCCCACAATGAGCAGTTCTTC. As protein: CASSPALAHNEQFF.

The chain combines TRBV25-1 with TRBJ2-1; D is possibly TRBD1 or TRBD2 (5 bases each). The germline V and J ends were trimmed by 5 bases and 9 bases, with 17 bases remaining between them. CDR3 length: 14 residues. Germline-derived CDR1 and CDR2 are MGHDK and SYGVNS. The CDR3 DNA follows: TGTGCCAGCAGTCCCGATGTTTGGGGGAGTGAGCAGTTCTTC. Protein product: CASSPDVWGSEQFF.

In its sample, this clonotype was seen once. This chain connects TRBV29-1 to TRBJ2-1; perhaps TRBD2 as D (6 bases). CDR3 length equals 14 residues. V was clipped by 4 bases and J by 2 bases, with 12 bases between them. Germline values: CDR1 SQVTM, CDR2 ANQGSEA. The CDR3 sequence: CSVAREVTYNEQFF. The DNA for the CDR3 is TGCAGCGTTGCCAGGGAGGTTACCTACAATGAGCAGTTCTTC.

V is TRBV2 and J is TRBJ1-6; D call uncertain. The germline CDR1 and CDR2 sequences are SNHLY and FYNNEI. V lost 6 bases, J lost 5 bases, and 11 bases lay in between. The CDR3 totals 14 residues. For the CDR3, the DNA is TGTGCCAGCAGCCCTACACATAATAATTCACCCCTCCACTTT. Amino acid sequence: CASSPTHNNSPLHF.

This chain connects TRBV20-1 to TRBJ2-3; 7 nucleotides agree with TRBD1. Trimming cost V 6 bases and J 4 bases; bases outside gene matches: 10. The germline CDR1 and CDR2 sequences are DFQATT and SNEGSKA (reference sequence). This CDR3 contains 14 residues. The CDR3 DNA reads as TGCAGTGCGGAGAGACAGGGTTTTTCAGATACGCAGTATTTT. Translating it yields CSAERQGFSDTQYF.